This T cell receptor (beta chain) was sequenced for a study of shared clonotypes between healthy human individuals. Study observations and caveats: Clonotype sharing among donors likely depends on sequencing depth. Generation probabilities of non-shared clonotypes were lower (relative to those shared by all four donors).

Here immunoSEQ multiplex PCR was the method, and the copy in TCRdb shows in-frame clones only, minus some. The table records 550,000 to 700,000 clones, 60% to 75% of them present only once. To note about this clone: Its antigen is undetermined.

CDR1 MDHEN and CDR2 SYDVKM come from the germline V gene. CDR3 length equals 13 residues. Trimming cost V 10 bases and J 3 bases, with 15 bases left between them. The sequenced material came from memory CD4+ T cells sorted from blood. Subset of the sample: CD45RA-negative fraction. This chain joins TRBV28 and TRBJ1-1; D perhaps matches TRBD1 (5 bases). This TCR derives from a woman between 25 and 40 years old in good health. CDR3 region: CATEGAGYTEAFF. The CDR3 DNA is TGTGCCACTGAGGGAGCAGGGTACACTGAAGCTTTCTTT.